Each of the 21 T cell receptor beta chains below was sequenced from the same sample in a study of blood T cells in healthy people across ages. Through a sample-barcoded 5' primer and a J-beta primer mix, a second PCR was run for roughly 6 to 11 cycles. TCRdb re-called the 5' RACE reads through MiXCR, storing one row per CDR3 protein. This repertoire shows some 1.5 million distinct CDR3 sequences, under 55% found once; its top ten account for about 4%. The sequencing sample was made of blood. The receptors were gathered from a woman between 18 and 29 years old in good health.

The V and J genes are TRBV20-1 and TRBJ2-7; 9 nucleotides agree with TRBD2. CDR1 is DFQATT and CDR2 is SNEGSKA in the germline V gene (reference sequence). The CDR3 is made up of 13 amino acids. V lost 4 bases to trimming and J lost 8 bases; unmatched junction nucleotides: 9. The CDR3 DNA reads as TGCAGTGCTAAGGCCGCTAGCGGGACCCAGCAGTACTTC. It is translated as CSAKAASGTQQYF.

The chain links TRBV20-1 to TRBJ2-4; D is ambiguous. This CDR3 spans 13 amino acids. From germline, CDR1 is DFQATT and CDR2 SNEGSKA (reference sequence). The germline V and J ends were trimmed by 3 bases and 1 base, with 7 bases remaining between them. CDR3 loop: CSARLGAKNIQYF. The CDR3 DNA reads TGCAGTGCTAGGCTTGGGGCCAAAAACATTCAGTACTTC.

This clonotype has only a few counts. The chain carries TRBV6-5 and TRBJ1-2; D possibly corresponds to TRBD1 (6 bases). V shed 1 base and J shed 2 bases, with 11 bases lying between them. The germline V gene has CDR1 MNHEY and CDR2 SVGAGI. This CDR3 has 15 amino acids. This chain's CDR3 is CASSYLNRANYGYTF. CDR3 sequence (DNA): TGTGCCAGCAGTTACTTGAACAGGGCCAACTATGGCTACACCTTC.

DNA for the CDR3: TGTGCCAGCAGCTTAGTAACTCTGGACGTGTTACAGGGTGGTGAGCAGTACTTC. Residues: CASSLVTLDVLQGGEQYF. The V gene is TRBV7-6, the J gene TRBJ2-7, with a weak D call TRBD1 (6 bases). With 1 base removed from V and 7 bases from J, the gap between germline ends came to 26 bases. Germline lookup yields CDR1 SGHVS and CDR2 FNYEAQ. The CDR3 has 18 residues.

This clonotype was recorded a few times. This rearrangement joins TRBV20-1 to TRBJ1-6, with D perhaps matching TRBD1 (5 bases). The CDR3 is 12 residues long. Germline V gives CDR1 DFQATT, CDR2 SNEGSKA (reference sequence). The V end lost 2 bases, the J end lost 8 bases, and 7 bases lay between the germline ends. CDR3 nucleotides: TGCAGTGCTAGACCAGGGCATTCACCCCTCCACTTT. This gives the protein CSARPGHSPLHF.

In this sample, this clonotype turned up a few times. The chain has TRBV4-3 and TRBJ1-2, with D perhaps TRBD1 (5 bases). Trimming stripped 2 bases from V and 0 bases from J, with 10 bases between. Germline-derived CDR1 and CDR2 are LGHNA and YSLEER. The CDR3 sequence is 15 residues long. The CDR3 nucleotides are TGCGCCAGCAGCCAAACGGGACGGTCTAACTATGGCTACACCTTC. This codes for CASSQTGRSNYGYTF.

This chain links TRBV30 with TRBJ2-1, with D possibly TRBD2 on 5 matching bases. The CDR3 runs to 12 residues. Between the trimmed V and J ends, which lost 5 bases and 3 bases, there was a span of 8 bases. The germline gives CDR1 GTSNPN, CDR2 SVGIG (reference sequence). This chain's CDR3 is CAWVAGYNEQFF. CDR3 coding DNA: TGTGCCTGGGTTGCGGGCTACAATGAGCAGTTCTTC. Full variable domain (outside the CDR3, taken from reference TRBV30 and TRBJ2-1): SQTIHQWPATLVQPVGSPLSLECTVEGTSNPNLYWYRQAAGRGLQLLFYSVGIGQISSEVPQNLSASRPQDRQFILSSKKLLLSDSGFYLCAWVAGYNEQFFGPGTRLTVL.

The chain employs TRBV7-2 and TRBJ2-3; D unclear. Trimming cost V 2 bases and J 12 bases, with 18 bases left between them. This CDR3 spans 14 amino acids. Germline CDR1 SGHTA, CDR2 FQGNSA. CDR3 amino acids: CASSLLGTLFSQYF. The CDR3 nucleotides are TGTGCCAGCAGCTTATTGGGAACACTATTTTCACAGTATTTT.

The chain links TRBV12-3 or TRBV12-4 to TRBJ1-5, with D hard to call. This CDR3 is 13 amino acids long. V gave up 3 bases and J gave up 9 bases, with 12 bases separating them. Here the CDR3 reads CASSFYLVRPQHF. DNA for the CDR3: TGTGCCAGCAGTTTTTATCTTGTGAGGCCCCAGCATTTT.

This clonotype turned up a few times. This chain uses TRBV4-3 with TRBJ1-2, with D possibly TRBD1 on 5 matching bases. This CDR3 contains 19 residues. Germline CDR1 is LGHNA and CDR2 is YSLEER. The germline V and J ends were trimmed by 1 base and 4 bases, with 25 bases remaining between them. As DNA, the CDR3 is TGCGCCAGCAGCCAAGTGGGGAGCGAGGGGTCCCTCCTTCCCTATGGCTACACCTTC. Protein: CASSQVGSEGSLLPYGYTF.

This clonotype turned up a few times. The chain uses TRBV15 and TRBJ2-5; 10 positions agree with TRBD1. Germline trimming cut 0 bases from V and 11 bases from J; bases unmatched to any gene: 12. Germline V gives CDR1 LNHNV, CDR2 YYDKDF (reference sequence). This CDR3 spans 16 amino acids. The DNA of the CDR3 is TGTGCCACCAGCAGAGACACGGGACAGGGGAGCTTGAAGCAGTACTTC. Its protein is CATSRDTGQGSLKQYF. Together with reference TRBV15 and TRBJ2-5, the CDR3 gives the full variable domain: DAMVIQNPRYQVTQFGKPVTLSCSQTLNHNVMYWYQQKSSQAPKLLFHYYDKDFNNEADTPDNFQSRRPNTSFCFLDIRSPGLGDTAMYLCATSRDTGQGSLKQYFGPGTRLLVL.

In DNA, the CDR3 is TGTGCCAGCAGCCCCCGACAGGGGGTTTCCTACAATGAGCAGTTCTTC. Translation: CASSPRQGVSYNEQFF. The chain links TRBV7-9 to TRBJ2-1; 9 bases match TRBD1. V shed 5 bases and J 1 base; nucleotides not matched to a gene: 6. The length of the CDR3 is 16 residues. Germline lookup yields CDR1 SEHNR and CDR2 FQNEAQ (reference sequence). Drawing the rest from reference TRBV7-9 and TRBJ2-1, the complete variable domain is DTGVSQNPRHKITKRGQNVTFRCDPISEHNRLYWYRQTLGQGPEFLTYFQNEAQLEKSRLLSDRFSAERPKGSFSTLEIQRTEQGDSAMYLCASSPRQGVSYNEQFFGPGTRLTVL.

V usage is TRBV4-1 and J usage is TRBJ1-5; no clear D gene. Trimming removed 1 base at V and 4 bases at J, with 11 bases between. CDR1 and CDR2 (germline): MGHRA, YSYEKL. The CDR3 consists of 15 residues. The DNA of the CDR3 is TGCGCCAGCAGCCAAGTCCCTGACCGAAATCAGCCCCAGCATTTT. It codes for CASSQVPDRNQPQHF.

This chain links TRBV4-3 with TRBJ2-3; no clear D. Trimming took off 3 bases at V and 6 bases at J, with 13 bases between the two ends. Per the germline V gene, CDR1 is LGHNA and CDR2 is YSLEER. CDR3 length equals 14 residues. The CDR3 DNA is TGCGCCAGCAGCCAGGGGTCCACGACCGATACGCAGTATTTT. This encodes CASSQGSTTDTQYF.

This clonotype was counted a few times. This rearrangement joins TRBV11-2 to TRBJ2-5; the D gene could be TRBD1 or TRBD2 (5 bases each). The V end was cut by 4 bases, the J end by 1 base, with 10 bases between. The CDR3 has 14 residues. Germline V gene lookup returns CDR1 SGHAT and CDR2 FQNNGV. The CDR3 loop reads CASSSRDGQETQYF. CDR3 in DNA: TGTGCCAGCAGCTCTCGGGACGGCCAAGAGACCCAGTACTTC.

The V call is TRBV27, the J call TRBJ1-2; no clear D. Trimming took 6 bases from V and 6 from J, leaving 11 bases between them. Germline V CDR1 and CDR2: MNHEY, SMNVEV (reference sequence). CDR3 length equals 12 residues. The CDR3 is CASRGPFHGYTF. CDR3 DNA sequence: TGTGCCAGCAGAGGTCCGTTCCATGGCTACACCTTC.

J is TRBJ1-1 and V is TRBV20-1; 8 positions agree with TRBD1. The CDR3 totals 15 residues. V gave up 2 bases and J gave up 1 base; unmatched junction bases: 6. The germline CDR1 and CDR2 sequences are DFQATT and SNEGSKA (reference sequence). The CDR3 sequence is CSARLQGTGNTEAFF. The CDR3 DNA follows: TGCAGTGCTAGACTACAAGGGACAGGGAACACTGAAGCTTTCTTT.

This clonotype has just a few counts. This chain connects TRBV20-1 to TRBJ2-1; TRBD2 matches 11 bases. Germline V CDR1 and CDR2: DFQATT, SNEGSKA (reference sequence). The CDR3 has 19 residues. Trimming cost V 2 bases and J 7 bases; bases outside gene matches: 19. The CDR3: CSARLRQELAGGGWNEQFF. The CDR3 DNA follows: TGCAGTGCTAGACTAAGGCAGGAGCTAGCGGGAGGCGGATGGAATGAGCAGTTCTTC.

This sequence joins TRBV19 and TRBJ1-2; no clear D. Germline values: CDR1 LNHDA, CDR2 SQIVND (reference sequence). The CDR3 sequence is 14 residues long. Trimming took off 4 bases at V and 4 bases at J, with 13 bases between the two ends. The CDR3 here is CASSTLDGAYGYTF. The CDR3 nucleotides read TGTGCCAGTAGTACCTTGGACGGCGCCTATGGCTACACCTTC.

V usage is TRBV20-1 and J usage is TRBJ2-7; 9 bases match TRBD2. V shed 3 bases, J shed 2 bases, and the junction held 5 bases outside the gene matches. The V gene's germline CDR1 is DFQATT and CDR2 SNEGSKA (reference sequence). The CDR3 runs 14 residues. The CDR3 bases are TGCAGTGCTAGGGCGGGAGGGAAAACCTACGAGCAGTACTTC. Translation gives CSARAGGKTYEQYF.

CDR3 nucleotide sequence: TGCGCCAGCAGCCCCGGCTCGGGGGCCACTAACTATGGCTACACCTTC. Its protein is CASSPGSGATNYGYTF. This chain uses TRBV4-1 with TRBJ1-2, with D maybe TRBD1 (6 bases). V lost 4 bases to trimming and J lost 0 bases, with 15 bases between them. Germline CDR1 and CDR2: MGHRA and YSYEKL. The CDR3 loop spans 16 amino acids.